This T cell receptor (beta chain) was found in a study of beta chain features in type 1 diabetes. Study summary: The study examined 107,917,701 sorted cells across all samples.

Of the isolated RNA, all was reverse transcribed, and so the sequenced material was expressed TCRB transcripts. For naive, central memory and regulatory T cell samples, reads averaged roughly 3.6 million. Libraries were prepared by immunoSEQ multiplex PCR; TCRdb keeps only in-frame clonotypes and omits some of them. This sample has just over 450,000 clones, with around 30% found just once. Study outcomes and limitations: TCRB CDR3 length was moderately but significantly reduced in all four CD4+ subsets of Type 1 diabetes patients.

CDR1 and CDR2 (germline): DFQATT, SNEGSKA (reference sequence). The CDR3 is 10 residues long. The V gene lost 6 bases and the J gene lost 1 base, with 3 bases spanning the gap. As for this clone: The antigen is unknown. This sample also contains other DNA sequences that code for the same CDR3.

The TCR was taken from a man aged 18 to 29 in good health. V is TRBV20-1 and J is TRBJ2-5; D gene ambiguous. The sample was naive CD4+ T cells from blood. The CDR3 spells CSAVQETQYF. The DNA of the CDR3 is TGCAGTGCGGTCCAAGAGACCCAGTACTTC.